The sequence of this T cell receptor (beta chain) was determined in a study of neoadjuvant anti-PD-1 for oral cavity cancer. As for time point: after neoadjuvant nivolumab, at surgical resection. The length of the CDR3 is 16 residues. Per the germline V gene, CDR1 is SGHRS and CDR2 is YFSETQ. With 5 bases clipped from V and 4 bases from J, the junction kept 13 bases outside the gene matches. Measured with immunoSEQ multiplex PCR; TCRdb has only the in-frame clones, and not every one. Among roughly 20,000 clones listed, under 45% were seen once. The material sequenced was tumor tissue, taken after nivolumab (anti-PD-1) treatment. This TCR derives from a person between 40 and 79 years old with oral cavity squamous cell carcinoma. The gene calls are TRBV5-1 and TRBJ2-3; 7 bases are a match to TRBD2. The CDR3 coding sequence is TGCGCCAGCAGTCCTACCCCCGGGGGGTCGGCAGATACGCAGTATTTT. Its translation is CASSPTPGGSADTQYF.